This entry lists 28 T cell receptor beta chains sequenced from one sample in a study of CD8 T cells in Susac syndrome (dated by TCRdb to between 2018 and 2021). The library was generated by the immunoSEQ multiplex PCR assay. RNA was extracted with the RNeasy kit and roughly 0.45 to 1 ug was reverse transcribed using random hexamers. TCRdb itself trimmed the public reads at Q25 with fastp, ran MiXCR and retained productive beta chains. All rows with the same CDR3 protein become a single entry with the most common DNA and genes. A total of tens of thousands of distinct CDR3 sequences appear in this sample, 80% to 95% of them only once. The ten most abundant clones make up more than 0.45% of the sample. What was sequenced was CD8+ T cells from PBMCs. The source is a human donor in good health.

V gene TRBV28 combines with J gene TRBJ1-5, with TRBD1 as a possible D gene (5 bases). The CDR3 loop spans 15 amino acids. Germline lookup yields CDR1 MDHEN and CDR2 SYDVKM. V lost 6 bases and J lost 2, with 14 bases in between. The CDR3 loop is CASSSMGDGNQPQHF. The CDR3, as DNA: TGTGCCAGCAGCTCGATGGGGGACGGCAATCAGCCCCAGCATTTT.

The rearrangement links TRBV2 to TRBJ2-1; D is ambiguous. From germline, CDR1 is SNHLY and CDR2 FYNNEI. V was cut by 2 bases and J by 8 bases, with 13 bases left in between. CDR3 length equals 14 residues. CDR3 region: CASSENPAPDEQFF. The CDR3 region has the DNA TGTGCCAGCAGTGAAAACCCCGCTCCGGATGAGCAGTTCTTC. The variable domain in full, with the rest retrieved from reference TRBV2 and TRBJ2-1, is EPEVTQTPSHQVTQMGQEVILRCVPISNHLYFYWYRQILGQKVEFLVSFYNNEISEKSEIFDDQFSVERPDGSNFTLKIRSTKLEDSAMYFCASSENPAPDEQFFGPGTRLTVL.

This rearrangement joins TRBV7-2 to TRBJ2-7, with TRBD1 as a possible D gene (6 bases). The CDR3 runs to 15 residues. The V gene lost 1 base and the J gene lost 5 bases, with 15 bases spanning the gap. Germline V gene lookup returns CDR1 SGHTA and CDR2 FQGNSA. CDR3 sequence reads: CASSLVGRGRDEQYF. Written as DNA, the CDR3 is TGTGCCAGCAGCTTAGTAGGCAGGGGACGGGACGAGCAGTACTTC. The variable domain in full, completed from reference TRBV7-2 and TRBJ2-7, reads GAGVSQSPSNKVTEKGKDVELRCDPISGHTALYWYRQSLGQGLEFLIYFQGNSAPDKSGLPSDRFSAERTGGSVSTLTIQRTQQEDSAVYLCASSLVGRGRDEQYFGPGTRLTVT.

The genes are TRBV20-1 and TRBJ2-5; the D gene is possibly TRBD2 (7 bases). Trimming pared 2 bases from V and 3 bases from J, leaving 13 bases between. This CDR3 contains 14 residues. Germline V CDR1 and CDR2: DFQATT, SNEGSKA (reference sequence). CDR3 amino acids: CSARLQGGEETQYF. The CDR3 DNA reads as TGCAGTGCTAGACTACAGGGAGGGGAAGAGACCCAGTACTTC.

The rearrangement joins TRBV30 to TRBJ2-5, with 7 bases that match TRBD1. The CDR3 covers 13 residues. Germline loops: CDR1 GTSNPN, CDR2 SVGIG (reference sequence). The ends lost 5 bases at V and 3 bases at J; junction bases unmatched: 6. The CDR3 DNA reads as TGTGCCTGGGCAACCGGGACAGAAGAGACCCAGTACTTC. This gives the protein CAWATGTEETQYF.

This chain uses TRBV4-2 with TRBJ2-7; D possibly corresponds to TRBD2 (6 bases). Germline loops: CDR1 LGHNA, CDR2 YNFKEQ. Trimming removed 1 base from V and 2 bases from J, with 15 bases in between. CDR3 length: 16 residues. In nucleotides, the CDR3 is TGTGCCAGCAGCCAAGTTGGGGCGGGATCGACCTACGAGCAGTACTTC. Its protein is CASSQVGAGSTYEQYF.

This clonotype has a single count. The V call is TRBV2, the J call TRBJ1-2; D remains unclear. CDR1 SNHLY and CDR2 FYNNEI come from the germline V gene. The CDR3 length is 12 residues. Trimming shortened V by 5 bases and J by 0 bases, and 4 bases separated the two germline ends. CDR3 sequence: CASSQSNYGYTF. As DNA, the CDR3 is TGTGCCAGCAGTCAGTCTAACTATGGCTACACCTTC.

The CDR3 loop is CSVEDVGGEAFF. The CDR3 region has the DNA TGCAGCGTTGAAGATGTCGGGGGCGAAGCTTTCTTT. This chain uses TRBV29-1 with TRBJ1-1; possible D gene TRBD1, 6 bases. There are 12 residues in the CDR3. With 0 bases removed from V and 8 bases from J, the gap between germline ends came to 10 bases. Germline V lookup: CDR1 SQVTM, CDR2 ANQGSEA. Based on the CDR3 plus reference TRBV29-1 and TRBJ1-1, the full variable domain is SAVISQKPSRDICQRGTSLTIQCQVDSQVTMMFWYRQQPGQSLTLIATANQGSEATYESGFVIDKFPISRPNLTFSTLTVSNMSPEDSSIYLCSVEDVGGEAFFGQGTRLTVV.

The chain carries TRBV9 and TRBJ1-4; D is perhaps TRBD1 (5 bases). CDR1 is SGDLS and CDR2 is YYNGEE in the germline V gene. CDR3 length equals 14 residues. V was trimmed by 4 bases and J by 6 bases, leaving 13 bases between them. The CDR3 protein is CASSPRGSDEKLFF. In nucleotides, the CDR3 is TGTGCCAGCAGCCCTCGGGGCTCTGATGAAAAACTGTTTTTT.

The chain combines TRBV10-2 with TRBJ1-5; D is undetermined. Germline V gene lookup returns CDR1 WSHSY and CDR2 SAAADI. CDR3 length: 15 amino acids. Trimming removed 6 bases from V and 0 bases from J, with 12 bases in between. The CDR3 DNA follows: TGCGCCAGCAGATCCAACCAGGATAGCAATCAGCCCCAGCATTTT. Protein sequence: CASRSNQDSNQPQHF.

The J gene is TRBJ2-5, the V gene TRBV7-9; D is tentatively TRBD1 or TRBD2 (5 bases each). Germline loops: CDR1 SEHNR, CDR2 FQNEAQ (reference sequence). V was trimmed by 1 base and J by 5 bases, leaving 8 bases between them. The CDR3 has 13 residues. Here the CDR3 reads CASSLVRDETQYF. The DNA for the CDR3 is TGTGCCAGCAGCTTAGTCAGGGACGAGACCCAGTACTTC. The complete variable domain, with remaining parts taken from reference TRBV7-9 and TRBJ2-5, reads DTGVSQNPRHKITKRGQNVTFRCDPISEHNRLYWYRQTLGQGPEFLTYFQNEAQLEKSRLLSDRFSAERPKGSFSTLEIQRTEQGDSAMYLCASSLVRDETQYFGPGTRLLVL.

The V and J genes are TRBV27 and TRBJ1-2; possibly TRBD1 for D (6 bases). Germline CDR1 is MNHEY and CDR2 is SMNVEV (reference sequence). There are 14 residues in the CDR3. The V end lost 0 bases, the J end lost 3 bases, and 8 bases lay between the germline ends. The DNA of the CDR3 is TGTGCCAGCAGTTTATCGGAGGGGGACTATGGCTACACCTTC. Its protein product is CASSLSEGDYGYTF.

This CDR3 reads CASSSRLTGGKNIQYF. CDR3 sequence (DNA): TGTGCCAGCAGTTCCCGGTTGACAGGGGGAAAAAACATTCAGTACTTC. The chain recombines TRBV28 with TRBJ2-4; 9 bases fit TRBD1. This CDR3 contains 16 residues. Trimming at V came to 4 bases and at J to 4 bases, leaving 8 bases not matched to a gene. Germline CDR1 and CDR2: MDHEN and SYDVKM.

The chain has TRBV19 and TRBJ1-2; D is unresolved. The CDR3 spans 16 residues. CDR1 LNHDA and CDR2 SQIVND come from the germline V gene (reference sequence). Trimming shortened V by 1 base and J by 7 bases, and 19 bases separated the two germline ends. The CDR3 protein is CASSIVSGPLGFGYTF. DNA of the CDR3: TGTGCCAGTAGTATAGTTTCCGGCCCTCTTGGCTTTGGCTACACCTTC.

In this sample, this clonotype turned up once. The CDR3 sequence: CASSLVVGNEQFF. The CDR3 DNA follows: TGTGCCAGCAGTTTAGTGGTGGGCAATGAGCAGTTCTTC. The J gene is TRBJ2-1, the V gene TRBV12-3 or TRBV12-4; no firm D call. This CDR3 has 13 residues. Between the trimmed V and J ends, which lost 1 base and 6 bases, there was a span of 7 bases.

The rearrangement links TRBV5-6 to TRBJ1-5; D uncertain. The germline V and J ends were trimmed by 4 bases and 4 bases, with 9 bases remaining between them. CDR1 and CDR2 from the germline V gene are SGHDT and YYEEEE. This CDR3 is built from 13 residues. CDR3 in DNA: TGTGCCAGCAGCCCCGGGCCGAATCAGCCCCAGCATTTT. Its translation: CASSPGPNQPQHF.

The chain employs TRBV23-1 and TRBJ2-7, with D tentatively TRBD2 (11 bases). TRBV23-1 is annotated as an ORF whose role is uncertain. The CDR3 runs to 19 residues. V lost 7 bases to trimming and J lost 3 bases, with 31 bases between them. The CDR3 DNA reads TGCGCCAGCACTCGAAGAAGGACAGGGGGGACTAGCGGCGTCTACGAGCAGTACTTC. It is translated as CASTRRRTGGTSGVYEQYF.

The genes are TRBV7-2 and TRBJ2-7, with TRBD2 matching over 10 bases. CDR1 is SGHTA, CDR2 FQGNSA, per germline. The CDR3 loop spans 14 amino acids. Germline trimming cut 3 bases from V and 4 bases from J; bases unmatched to any gene: 3. CDR3 in amino acids: CASSFGTSEYEQYF. CDR3 in DNA: TGTGCCAGCAGCTTCGGGACTAGCGAATACGAGCAGTACTTC.

The V call is TRBV2, the J call TRBJ2-6, with 7 bases lining up with TRBD1. Germline V lookup: CDR1 SNHLY, CDR2 FYNNEI. With V trimmed by 7 bases and J by 3 bases, 6 bases remained unmatched. The CDR3 is 15 residues long. CDR3 in amino acids: CASTTWTGGANVLTF. The CDR3 nucleotides read TGTGCCAGCACCACCTGGACAGGTGGGGCCAACGTCCTGACTTTC.

This chain uses TRBV28 with TRBJ2-1, with a weak D call TRBD2 (5 bases). The CDR3 is made up of 14 amino acids. CDR1 is MDHEN and CDR2 is SYDVKM in the germline V gene. Trimming left V 6 bases short and J 1 base short, with 10 bases between. The CDR3, as DNA: TGTGCCAGCAGAAGTAGCGTGTCCTACAATGAGCAGTTCTTC. Amino acids: CASRSSVSYNEQFF.

The rearrangement uses TRBV28 and TRBJ2-1, with D perhaps matching TRBD1 (5 bases). The germline gives CDR1 MDHEN, CDR2 SYDVKM. This CDR3 is built from 17 residues. Trimming took off 6 bases at V and 4 bases at J, with 22 bases between the two ends. CDR3 in DNA: TGTGCCAGCAGCCCGAATAAGGGGTGGGTTTCTTACAATGAGCAGTTCTTC. Its translation: CASSPNKGWVSYNEQFF.

The chain uses TRBV14 and TRBJ1-4; no reliable D call. V was cut by 4 bases and J by 7 bases, with 10 bases left in between. Per germline, CDR1 SGHDN and CDR2 FVKESK. CDR3 length: 13 amino acids. The DNA of the CDR3 is TGTGCCAGCAGCCGTTGGGCGGGTGAAAAACTGTTTTTT. It is translated as CASSRWAGEKLFF.

The chain couples TRBV5-1 to TRBJ2-7; D is perhaps TRBD2 (6 bases). This CDR3 has 14 amino acids. The germline CDR1 and CDR2 sequences are SGHRS and YFSETQ. The V and J ends lost 3 bases and 3 bases respectively, with 13 bases between them. The CDR3 spells CASSSGDFYYEQYF. The DNA for the CDR3 is TGCGCCAGCAGCTCCGGGGACTTTTACTACGAGCAGTACTTC.

The chain employs TRBV14 and TRBJ1-2, with TRBD1 identical over 8 bases. Germline-derived CDR1 and CDR2 are SGHDN and FVKESK. The CDR3 has 14 amino acids. Germline trimming cut 4 bases from V and 6 bases from J; bases unmatched to any gene: 7. CDR3 nucleotide sequence: TGTGCCAGCAGCCCCTGGACAGGGTGGAATGGCTACACCTTC. Protein product: CASSPWTGWNGYTF.

The CDR3 spells CASSDRDQIGSSYNEQFF. As DNA, the CDR3 is TGTGCCAGCAGTGACCGGGACCAGATCGGCAGCTCCTACAATGAGCAGTTCTTC. The chain combines TRBV28 with TRBJ2-1, with D possibly being TRBD1 or TRBD2 (5 bases each). The CDR3 has 18 amino acids. The V gene's germline CDR1 is MDHEN and CDR2 SYDVKM. V shed 5 bases and J shed 0 bases, with 20 bases lying between them.

This rearrangement joins TRBV7-9 to TRBJ1-2; D gene uncertain. The CDR3 is 15 amino acids. V gave up 7 bases and J gave up 3 bases, with 18 bases separating them. The germline V gene has CDR1 SEHNR and CDR2 FQNEAQ (reference sequence). The DNA for the CDR3 is TGTGCCAGCACCCAATCCGGGCACATCGACTATGGCTACACCTTC. Amino acids: CASTQSGHIDYGYTF.

V and J are TRBV29-1 and TRBJ2-1, with TRBD1 identical over 10 bases. CDR1 and CDR2 (germline): SQVTM, ANQGSEA. V lost 4 bases, J lost 5 bases, and 2 bases stayed unmatched. The CDR3 is 13 residues long. The CDR3 DNA sequence: TGCAGCGTTGCGACAGGGGGCAACAATGAGCAGTTCTTC. Protein product: CSVATGGNNEQFF.

The chain links TRBV28 to TRBJ2-3; D unresolved. Germline-derived CDR1 and CDR2 are MDHEN and SYDVKM. The CDR3 runs to 15 residues. With 5 bases removed from V and 4 bases from J, the gap between germline ends came to 16 bases. The CDR3 sequence is CASSLLDPKADTQYF. The CDR3 nucleotides read TGTGCCAGCAGTCTACTGGACCCTAAGGCAGATACGCAGTATTTT.